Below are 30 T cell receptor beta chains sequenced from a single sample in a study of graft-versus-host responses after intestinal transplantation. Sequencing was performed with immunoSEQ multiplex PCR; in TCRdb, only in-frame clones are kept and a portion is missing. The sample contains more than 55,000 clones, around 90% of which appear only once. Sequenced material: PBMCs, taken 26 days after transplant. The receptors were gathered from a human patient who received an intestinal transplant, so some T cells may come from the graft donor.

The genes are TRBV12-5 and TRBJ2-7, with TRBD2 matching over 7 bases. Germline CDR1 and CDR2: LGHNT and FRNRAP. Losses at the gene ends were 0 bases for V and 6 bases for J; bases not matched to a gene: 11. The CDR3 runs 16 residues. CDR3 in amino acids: CASGLVHPGGVLEQYF. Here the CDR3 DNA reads TGTGCTAGTGGTTTGGTACATCCGGGGGGAGTGCTCGAGCAGTACTTC.

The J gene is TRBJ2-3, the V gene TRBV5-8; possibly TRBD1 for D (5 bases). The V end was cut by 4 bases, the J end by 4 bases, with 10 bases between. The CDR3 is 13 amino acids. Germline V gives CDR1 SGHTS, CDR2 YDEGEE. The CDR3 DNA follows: TGTGCCAGCAGCAGGGGCCACCCAGATACGCAGTATTTT. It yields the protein CASSRGHPDTQYF.

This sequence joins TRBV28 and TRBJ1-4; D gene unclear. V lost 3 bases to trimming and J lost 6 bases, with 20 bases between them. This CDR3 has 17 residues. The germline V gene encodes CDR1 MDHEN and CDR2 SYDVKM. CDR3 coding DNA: TGTGCCAGCAGTTTTAAGGTGCTGGGCACGTCCGATGAAAAACTGTTTTTT. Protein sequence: CASSFKVLGTSDEKLFF.

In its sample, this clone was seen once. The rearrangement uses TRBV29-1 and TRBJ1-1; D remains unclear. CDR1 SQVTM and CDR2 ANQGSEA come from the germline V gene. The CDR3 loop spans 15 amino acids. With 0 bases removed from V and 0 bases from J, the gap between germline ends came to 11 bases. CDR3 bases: TGCAGCGTTGAAGATCTGCCAGTTATGAACACTGAAGCTTTCTTT. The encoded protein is CSVEDLPVMNTEAFF.

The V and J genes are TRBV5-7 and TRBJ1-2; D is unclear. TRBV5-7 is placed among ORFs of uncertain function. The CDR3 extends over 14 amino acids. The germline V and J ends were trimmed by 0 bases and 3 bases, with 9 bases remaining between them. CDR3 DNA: TGTGCCAGCAGCTTGGGGGGAGAGGACTATGGCTACACCTTC. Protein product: CASSLGGEDYGYTF.

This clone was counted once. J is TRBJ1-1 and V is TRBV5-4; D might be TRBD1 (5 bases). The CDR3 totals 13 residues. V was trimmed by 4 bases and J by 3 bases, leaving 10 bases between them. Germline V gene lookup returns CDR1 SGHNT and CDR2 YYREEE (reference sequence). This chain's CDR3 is CASSPRGDTEAFF. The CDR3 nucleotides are TGTGCCAGCAGCCCCCGGGGGGACACTGAAGCTTTCTTT.

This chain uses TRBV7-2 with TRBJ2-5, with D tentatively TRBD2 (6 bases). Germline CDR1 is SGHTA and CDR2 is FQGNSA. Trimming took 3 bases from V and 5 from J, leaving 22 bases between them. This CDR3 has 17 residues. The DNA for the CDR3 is TGTGCCAGCAGCTTGGGGACGACGTGGGAGGTAGAGGAGACCCAGTACTTC. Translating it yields CASSLGTTWEVEETQYF.

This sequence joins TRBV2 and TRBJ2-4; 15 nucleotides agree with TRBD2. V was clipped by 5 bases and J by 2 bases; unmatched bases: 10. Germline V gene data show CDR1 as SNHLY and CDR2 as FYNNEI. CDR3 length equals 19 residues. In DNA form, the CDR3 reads TGTGCCAGCAGTCCCGGACTAGCGGGGGGGCTTTCGACCAAAAACATTCAGTACTTC. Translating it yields CASSPGLAGGLSTKNIQYF.

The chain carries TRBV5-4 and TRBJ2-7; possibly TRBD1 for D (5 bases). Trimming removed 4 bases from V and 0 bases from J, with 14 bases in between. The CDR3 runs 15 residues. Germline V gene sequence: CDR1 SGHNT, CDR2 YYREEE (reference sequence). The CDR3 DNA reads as TGTGCCAGCAGCCGACAGAGTGGATCCTCCTACGAGCAGTACTTC. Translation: CASSRQSGSSYEQYF.

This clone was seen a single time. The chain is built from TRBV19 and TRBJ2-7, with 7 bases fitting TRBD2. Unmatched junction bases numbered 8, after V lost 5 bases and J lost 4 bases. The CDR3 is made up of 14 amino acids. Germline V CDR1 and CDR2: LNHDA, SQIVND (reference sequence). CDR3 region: CASSSSGISYEQYF. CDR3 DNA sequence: TGTGCCAGTAGTTCCAGCGGGATTTCATACGAGCAGTACTTC. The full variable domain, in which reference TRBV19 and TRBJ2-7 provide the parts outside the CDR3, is DGGITQSPKYLFRKEGQNVTLSCEQNLNHDAMYWYRQDPGQGLRLIYYSQIVNDFQKGDIAEGYSVSREKKESFPLTVTSAQKNPTAFYLCASSSSGISYEQYFGPGTRLTVT.

The CDR3 region is CASSHSWSPGIYEQYF. CDR3 bases: TGTGCCAGCAGCCATAGTTGGTCCCCAGGGATCTACGAGCAGTACTTC. The genes are TRBV27 and TRBJ2-7; D is perhaps TRBD1 (5 bases). This CDR3 comprises 16 residues. CDR1 MNHEY and CDR2 SMNVEV come from the germline V gene (reference sequence). V lost 6 bases, J lost 3 bases, and 21 bases lay in between.

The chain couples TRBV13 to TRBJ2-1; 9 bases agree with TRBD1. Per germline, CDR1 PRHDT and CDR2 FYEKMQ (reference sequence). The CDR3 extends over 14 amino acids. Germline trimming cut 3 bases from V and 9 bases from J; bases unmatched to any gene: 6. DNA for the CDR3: TGTGCCAGCAGCTTGGGGACAGGGCTTACTGAGCAGTTCTTC. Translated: CASSLGTGLTEQFF.

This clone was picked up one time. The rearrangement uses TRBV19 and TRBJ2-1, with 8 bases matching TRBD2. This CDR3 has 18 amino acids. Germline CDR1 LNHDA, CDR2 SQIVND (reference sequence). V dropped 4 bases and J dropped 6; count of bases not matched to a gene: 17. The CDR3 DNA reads TGTGCCAGTAGTAGAAGCCACCAAAGCGGGAGCCCCGTCAATGAGCAGTTCTTC. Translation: CASSRSHQSGSPVNEQFF.

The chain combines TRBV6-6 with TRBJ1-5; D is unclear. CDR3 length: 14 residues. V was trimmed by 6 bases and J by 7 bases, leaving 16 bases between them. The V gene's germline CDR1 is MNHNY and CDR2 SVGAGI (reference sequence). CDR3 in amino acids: CASRTERGGQPQHF. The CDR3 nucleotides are TGTGCCAGCAGGACTGAACGCGGAGGGCAGCCCCAGCATTTT.

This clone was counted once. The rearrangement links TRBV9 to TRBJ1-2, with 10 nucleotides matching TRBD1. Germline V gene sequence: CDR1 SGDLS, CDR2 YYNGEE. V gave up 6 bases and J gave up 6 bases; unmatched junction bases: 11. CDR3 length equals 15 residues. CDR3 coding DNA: TGTGCCAGCAACAGGGACAGGGGTTCGGTAAATGGCTACACCTTC. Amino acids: CASNRDRGSVNGYTF.

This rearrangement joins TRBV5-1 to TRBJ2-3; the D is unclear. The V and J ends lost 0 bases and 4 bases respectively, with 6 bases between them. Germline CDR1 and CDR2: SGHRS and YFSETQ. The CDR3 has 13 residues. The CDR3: CASSLAASDTQYF. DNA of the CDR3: TGCGCCAGCAGCTTGGCTGCGTCAGATACGCAGTATTTT.

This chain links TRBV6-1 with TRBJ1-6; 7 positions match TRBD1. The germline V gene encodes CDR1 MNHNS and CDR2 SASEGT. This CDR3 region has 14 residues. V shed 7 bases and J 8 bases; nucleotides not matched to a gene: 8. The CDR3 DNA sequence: TGTGCCAGCAAGTTACAGGGGCCGGATTCACCCCTCCACTTT. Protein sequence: CASKLQGPDSPLHF.

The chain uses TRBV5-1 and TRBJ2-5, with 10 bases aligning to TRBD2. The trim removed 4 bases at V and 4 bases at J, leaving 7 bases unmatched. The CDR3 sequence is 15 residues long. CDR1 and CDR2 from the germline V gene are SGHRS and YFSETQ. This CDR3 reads CASSPLSGGAETQYF. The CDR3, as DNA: TGCGCCAGCAGCCCCCTAAGCGGGGGGGCAGAGACCCAGTACTTC.

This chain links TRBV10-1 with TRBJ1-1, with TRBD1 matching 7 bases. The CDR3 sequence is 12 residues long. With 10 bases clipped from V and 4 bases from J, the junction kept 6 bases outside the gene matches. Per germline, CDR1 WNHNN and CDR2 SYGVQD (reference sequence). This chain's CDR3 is CATIRDSTEAFF. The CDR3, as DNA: TGCGCCACAATCCGGGACAGCACTGAAGCTTTCTTT.

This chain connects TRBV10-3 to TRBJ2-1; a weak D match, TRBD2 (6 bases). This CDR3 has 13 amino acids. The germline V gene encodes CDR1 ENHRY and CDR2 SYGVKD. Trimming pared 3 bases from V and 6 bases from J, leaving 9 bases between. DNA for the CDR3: TGTGCCATCAGTGACTTGGGAGGCAATGAGCAGTTCTTC. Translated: CAISDLGGNEQFF.

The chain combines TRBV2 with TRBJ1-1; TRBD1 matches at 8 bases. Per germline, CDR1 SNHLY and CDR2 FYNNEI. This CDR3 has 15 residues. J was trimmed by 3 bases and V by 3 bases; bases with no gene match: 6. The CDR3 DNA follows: TGTGCCAGCAGTGATATAGGACAGGGTTACACTGAAGCTTTCTTT. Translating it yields CASSDIGQGYTEAFF.

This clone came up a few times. CDR3 in DNA: TGTGCCAGCAGTACGGGGGGGCTCGAGCAGTACGTC. Protein product: CASSTGGLEQYV. The chain links TRBV6-6 to TRBJ2-7; TRBD2 matches 8 bases. The CDR3 is made up of 12 amino acids. V lost 5 bases to trimming and J lost 6 bases; unmatched junction nucleotides: 3. Germline V lookup: CDR1 MNHNY, CDR2 SVGAGI (reference sequence).

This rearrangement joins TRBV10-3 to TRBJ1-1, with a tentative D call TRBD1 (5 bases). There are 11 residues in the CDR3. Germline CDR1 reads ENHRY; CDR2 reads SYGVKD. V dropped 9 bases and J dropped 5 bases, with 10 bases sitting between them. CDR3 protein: CAISGGTEAFF. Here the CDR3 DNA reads TGTGCCATTTCGGGGGGGACTGAAGCTTTCTTT.

CDR3 protein: CASSGGGLSNYGYTF. CDR3 bases: TGTGCCAGCAGCGGAGGAGGCCTGTCTAACTATGGCTACACCTTC. The chain employs TRBV5-4 and TRBJ1-2; D not certain. Deletions cut 4 bases from V and 0 bases from J, with 13 bases between. The CDR3 is made up of 15 amino acids. Germline V gene data show CDR1 as SGHNT and CDR2 as YYREEE (reference sequence).

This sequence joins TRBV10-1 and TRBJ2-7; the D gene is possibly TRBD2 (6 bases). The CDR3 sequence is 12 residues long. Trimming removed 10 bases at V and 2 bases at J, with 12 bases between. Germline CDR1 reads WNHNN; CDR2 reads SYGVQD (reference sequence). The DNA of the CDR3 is TGCGCCATAGGGCGGGGCCCCTACGAGCAGTACGTC. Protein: CAIGRGPYEQYV.

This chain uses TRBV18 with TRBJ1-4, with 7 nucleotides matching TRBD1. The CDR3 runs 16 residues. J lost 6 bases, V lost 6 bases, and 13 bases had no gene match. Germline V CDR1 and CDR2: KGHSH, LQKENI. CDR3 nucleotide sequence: TGTGCCAGCTCCCCGACACGACAGGGCGGTGATGAAAAACTGTTTTTT. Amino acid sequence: CASSPTRQGGDEKLFF. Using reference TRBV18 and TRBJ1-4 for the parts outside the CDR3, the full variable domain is NAGVMQNPRHLVRRRGQEARLRCSPMKGHSHVYWYRQLPEEGLKFMVYLQKENIIDESGMPKERFSAEFPKEGPSILRIQQVVRGDSAAYFCASSPTRQGGDEKLFFGSGTQLSVL.

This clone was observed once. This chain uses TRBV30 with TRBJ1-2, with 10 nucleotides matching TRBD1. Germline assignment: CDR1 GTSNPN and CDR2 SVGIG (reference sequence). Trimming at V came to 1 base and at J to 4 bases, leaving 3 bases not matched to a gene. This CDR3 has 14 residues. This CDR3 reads CAWSGQGAGYGYTF. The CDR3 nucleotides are TGTGCCTGGAGTGGACAGGGGGCTGGCTATGGCTACACCTTC.

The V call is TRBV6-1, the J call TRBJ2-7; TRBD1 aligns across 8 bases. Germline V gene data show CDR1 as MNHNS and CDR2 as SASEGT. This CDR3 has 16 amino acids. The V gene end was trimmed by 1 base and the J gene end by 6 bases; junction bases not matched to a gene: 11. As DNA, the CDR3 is TGTGCCAGCAGTGAAGATAGGGGTCAGGGGGCGAGCGAGCAGTACGTC. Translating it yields CASSEDRGQGASEQYV.

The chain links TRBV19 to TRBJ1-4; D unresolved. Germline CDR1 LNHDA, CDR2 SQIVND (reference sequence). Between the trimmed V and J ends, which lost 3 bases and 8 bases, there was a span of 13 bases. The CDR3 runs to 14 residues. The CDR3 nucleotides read TGTGCCAGTAGTATGGAAGGGCGCGGGGAAAAACTGTTTTTT. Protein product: CASSMEGRGEKLFF.

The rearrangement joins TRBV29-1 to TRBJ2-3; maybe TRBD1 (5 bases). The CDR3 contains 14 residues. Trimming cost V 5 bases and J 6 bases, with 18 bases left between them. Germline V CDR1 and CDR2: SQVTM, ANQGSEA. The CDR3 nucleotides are TGCAGCGTTCTCGCAGGGTCTATGGGGGATACGCAGTATTTT. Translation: CSVLAGSMGDTQYF.